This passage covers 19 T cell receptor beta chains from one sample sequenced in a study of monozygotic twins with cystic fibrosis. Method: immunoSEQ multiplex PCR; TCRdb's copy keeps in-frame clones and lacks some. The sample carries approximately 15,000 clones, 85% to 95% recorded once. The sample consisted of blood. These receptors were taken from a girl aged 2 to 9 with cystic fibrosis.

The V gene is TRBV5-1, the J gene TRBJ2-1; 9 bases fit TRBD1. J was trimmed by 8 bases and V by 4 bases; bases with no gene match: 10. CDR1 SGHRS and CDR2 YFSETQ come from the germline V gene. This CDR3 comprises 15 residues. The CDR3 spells CASSPIGTGRDEQFF. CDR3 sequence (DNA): TGCGCCAGCAGCCCCATCGGGACAGGGAGGGATGAGCAGTTCTTC.

CDR3 protein: CASSSPGQGVYEQYF. CDR3 bases: TGTGCCAGCAGTTCTCCGGGACAGGGAGTTTACGAGCAGTACTTC. The chain combines TRBV6-6 with TRBJ2-7; 9 bases are shared with TRBD1. Germline-derived CDR1 and CDR2 are MNHNY and SVGAGI (reference sequence). This CDR3 has 15 residues. The trim removed 4 bases at V and 4 bases at J, leaving 8 bases unmatched.

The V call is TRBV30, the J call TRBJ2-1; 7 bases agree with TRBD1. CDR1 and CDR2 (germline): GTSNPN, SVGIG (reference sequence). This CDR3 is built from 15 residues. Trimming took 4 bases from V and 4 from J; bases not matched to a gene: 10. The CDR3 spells CAWNSAGTEYNEQFF. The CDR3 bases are TGTGCCTGGAACTCTGCCGGGACAGAATACAATGAGCAGTTCTTC.

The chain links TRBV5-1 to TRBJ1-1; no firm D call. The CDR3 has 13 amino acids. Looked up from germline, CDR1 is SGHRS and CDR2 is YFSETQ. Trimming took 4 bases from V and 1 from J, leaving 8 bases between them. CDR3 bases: TGCGCCAGCAGCGTTCCAGGGAACACTGAAGCTTTCTTT. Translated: CASSVPGNTEAFF.

CDR3 coding DNA: TGTGCCAGCAGTGATAGAGGACTAGCGGGAAAAGAGACCCAGTACTTC. It yields the protein CASSDRGLAGKETQYF. This sequence joins TRBV2 and TRBJ2-5; the match to TRBD2 covers 12 bases. Looked up from germline, CDR1 is SNHLY and CDR2 is FYNNEI. The CDR3 spans 16 residues. The trim removed 3 bases at V and 3 bases at J, leaving 5 bases unmatched.

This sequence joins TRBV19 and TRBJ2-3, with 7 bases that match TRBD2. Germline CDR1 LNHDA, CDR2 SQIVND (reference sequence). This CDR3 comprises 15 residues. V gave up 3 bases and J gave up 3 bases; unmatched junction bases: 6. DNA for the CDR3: TGTGCCAGTAGTATGGGAGGGAGAGGGACAGATACGCAGTATTTT. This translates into CASSMGGRGTDTQYF.

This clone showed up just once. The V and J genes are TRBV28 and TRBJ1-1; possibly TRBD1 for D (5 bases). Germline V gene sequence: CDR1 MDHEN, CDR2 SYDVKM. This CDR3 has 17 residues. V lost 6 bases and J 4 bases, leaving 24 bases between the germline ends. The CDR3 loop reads CASSAVVGRGNGTEAFF. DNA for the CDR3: TGTGCCAGCAGCGCGGTTGTCGGAAGGGGTAATGGCACTGAAGCTTTCTTT.

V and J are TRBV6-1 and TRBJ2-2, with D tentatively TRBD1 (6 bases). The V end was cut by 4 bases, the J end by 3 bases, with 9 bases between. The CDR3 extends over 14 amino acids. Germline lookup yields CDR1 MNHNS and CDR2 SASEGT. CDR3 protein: CASSGTGHTGELFF. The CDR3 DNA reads TGTGCCAGCAGTGGAACAGGGCACACCGGGGAGCTGTTTTTT.

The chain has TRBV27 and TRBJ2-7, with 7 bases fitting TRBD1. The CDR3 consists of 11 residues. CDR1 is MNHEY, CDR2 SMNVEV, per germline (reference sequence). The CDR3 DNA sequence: TGTGGGACAGGTCCCTCCTACGAGCAGTACTTC. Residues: CGTGPSYEQYF.

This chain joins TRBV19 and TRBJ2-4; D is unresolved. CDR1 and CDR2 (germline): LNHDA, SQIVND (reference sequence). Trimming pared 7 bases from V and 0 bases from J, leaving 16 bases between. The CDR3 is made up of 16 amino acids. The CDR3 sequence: CASTPRKVVAKNIQYF. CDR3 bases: TGTGCCAGTACCCCCAGGAAGGTAGTAGCCAAAAACATTCAGTACTTC. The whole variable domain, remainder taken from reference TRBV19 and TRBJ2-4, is DGGITQSPKYLFRKEGQNVTLSCEQNLNHDAMYWYRQDPGQGLRLIYYSQIVNDFQKGDIAEGYSVSREKKESFPLTVTSAQKNPTAFYLCASTPRKVVAKNIQYFGAGTRLSVL.

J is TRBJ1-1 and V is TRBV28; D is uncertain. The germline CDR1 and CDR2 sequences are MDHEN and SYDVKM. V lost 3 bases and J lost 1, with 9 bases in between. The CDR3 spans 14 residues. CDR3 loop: CASSLGGPNTEAFF. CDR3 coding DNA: TGTGCCAGCAGTTTGGGAGGGCCGAACACTGAAGCTTTCTTT.

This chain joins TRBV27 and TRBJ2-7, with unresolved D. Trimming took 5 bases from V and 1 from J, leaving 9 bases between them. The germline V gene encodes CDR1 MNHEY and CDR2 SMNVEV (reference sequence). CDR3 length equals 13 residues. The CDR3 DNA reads TGTGCCAGCAGTCGCGGTGTTTCCTACGAGCAGTACTTC. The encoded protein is CASSRGVSYEQYF.

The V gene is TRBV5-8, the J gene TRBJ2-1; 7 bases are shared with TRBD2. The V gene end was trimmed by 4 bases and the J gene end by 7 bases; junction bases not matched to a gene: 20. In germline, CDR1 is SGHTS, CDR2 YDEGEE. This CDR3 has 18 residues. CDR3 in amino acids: CASSTRDYTRTRRNEQFF. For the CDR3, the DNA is TGTGCCAGCAGCACCAGGGACTACACCAGAACCAGAAGGAATGAGCAGTTCTTC.

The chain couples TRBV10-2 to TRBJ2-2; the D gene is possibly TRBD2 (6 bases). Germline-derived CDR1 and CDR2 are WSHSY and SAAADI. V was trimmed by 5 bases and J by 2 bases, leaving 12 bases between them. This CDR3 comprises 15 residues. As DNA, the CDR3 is TGCGCCAGCAGTTCGGGTAGCGGAAACACCGGGGAGCTGTTTTTT. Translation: CASSSGSGNTGELFF.

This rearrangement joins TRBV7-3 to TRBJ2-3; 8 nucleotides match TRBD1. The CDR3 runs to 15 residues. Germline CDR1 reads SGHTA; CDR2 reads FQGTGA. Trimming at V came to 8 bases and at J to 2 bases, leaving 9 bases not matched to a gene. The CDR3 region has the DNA TGTGCCAGCGGCCCGACAGGGGCCCTCACAGATACGCAGTATTTT. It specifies CASGPTGALTDTQYF.

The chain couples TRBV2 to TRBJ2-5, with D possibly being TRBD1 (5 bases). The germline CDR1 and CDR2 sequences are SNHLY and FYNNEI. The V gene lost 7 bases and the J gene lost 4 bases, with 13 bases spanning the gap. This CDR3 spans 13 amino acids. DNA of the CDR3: TGTGCCAGCAATAAGGGGCTTGGAGAGACCCAGTACTTC. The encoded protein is CASNKGLGETQYF.

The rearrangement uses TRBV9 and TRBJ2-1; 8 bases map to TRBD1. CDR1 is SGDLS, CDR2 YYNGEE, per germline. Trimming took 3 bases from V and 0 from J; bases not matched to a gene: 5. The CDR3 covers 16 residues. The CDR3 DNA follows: TGTGCCAGCAGCGCACAGGGGGTAAGCTCCTACAATGAGCAGTTCTTC. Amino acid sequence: CASSAQGVSSYNEQFF.

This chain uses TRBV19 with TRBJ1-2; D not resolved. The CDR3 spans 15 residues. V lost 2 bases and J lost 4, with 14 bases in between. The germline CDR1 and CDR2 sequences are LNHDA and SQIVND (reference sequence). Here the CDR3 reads CASSIKGAGIYGYTF. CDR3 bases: TGTGCCAGTAGTATAAAGGGCGCAGGCATCTATGGCTACACCTTC.

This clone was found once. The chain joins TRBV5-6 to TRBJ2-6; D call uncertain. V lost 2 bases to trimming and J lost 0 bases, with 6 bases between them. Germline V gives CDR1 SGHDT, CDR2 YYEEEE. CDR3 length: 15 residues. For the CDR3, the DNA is TGTGCCAGCAGCTTTAGGCGCTCTGGGGCCAACGTCCTGACTTTC. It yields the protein CASSFRRSGANVLTF.